This entry lists 21 T cell receptor beta chains sequenced from one sample in a study of shared clonotypes between healthy human individuals. TCRdb keeps only in-frame clones here, not all; method: immunoSEQ multiplex PCR. The sample lists more than 450,000 clones; roughly 78% were seen once. Sequencing was performed on PBMCs. These receptors were obtained from a woman aged 40 to 49 in good health. Some clones in this sample may be carry-over from other donors' samples.

This sequence joins TRBV28 and TRBJ2-5; TRBD1 matches at 7 bases. CDR3 length: 15 amino acids. The V segment lost 3 bases and the J segment 2 bases; nucleotides outside the gene matches: 6. Germline-derived CDR1 and CDR2 are MDHEN and SYDVKM. The CDR3 DNA sequence: TGTGCCAGCAGTTTCTCCCAGGGGGATCAAGAGACCCAGTACTTC. Its translation is CASSFSQGDQETQYF.

J is TRBJ2-1 and V is TRBV7-4; 11 bases match TRBD2. With 3 bases clipped from V and 0 bases from J, the junction kept 16 bases outside the gene matches. Germline CDR1 and CDR2: SGHVT and SQSDAQ. The CDR3 totals 21 residues. The CDR3 DNA is TGTGCCAGCAGCTTGTTCCCAGGACTAGCGGGCCTCTTTAGCTCCTACAATGAGCAGTTCTTC. Residues: CASSLFPGLAGLFSSYNEQFF.

The rearrangement uses TRBV2 and TRBJ1-2, with D maybe TRBD1 (6 bases). CDR1 and CDR2 from the germline V gene are SNHLY and FYNNEI. Trimming left V 6 bases short and J 6 bases short, with 23 bases between. This CDR3 region has 16 residues. The CDR3 here is CASSPPAGGLFHGYTF. DNA of the CDR3: TGTGCCAGCAGCCCCCCCGCGGGGGGCCTGTTCCATGGCTACACCTTC. The entire variable domain, with the rest obtained from reference TRBV2 and TRBJ1-2, is as follows: EPEVTQTPSHQVTQMGQEVILRCVPISNHLYFYWYRQILGQKVEFLVSFYNNEISEKSEIFDDQFSVERPDGSNFTLKIRSTKLEDSAMYFCASSPPAGGLFHGYTFGSGTRLTVV.

This clone was found once. The genes are TRBV29-1 and TRBJ1-5; D remains ambiguous. V lost 4 bases to trimming and J lost 6 bases, with 13 bases between them. CDR3 length: 13 amino acids. Germline values: CDR1 SQVTM, CDR2 ANQGSEA. Here the CDR3 reads CSVGKGGGQPQHF. The CDR3 region has the DNA TGCAGCGTTGGGAAGGGCGGCGGTCAGCCCCAGCATTTT.

The genes are TRBV30 and TRBJ1-2, with TRBD1 as a possible D gene (5 bases). The germline V gene has CDR1 GTSNPN and CDR2 SVGIG (reference sequence). The CDR3 loop spans 14 amino acids. V was pared by 0 bases and J by 4 bases, with 12 bases between. The CDR3 loop reads CAWSVPPGPYGYTF. In DNA, the CDR3 is TGTGCCTGGAGTGTACCTCCGGGACCCTATGGCTACACCTTC.

The CDR3 bases are TGTGCCAGCAGTTTAAGAGGTGTCAGCGGGACTGTGAATGAGCAGTTCTTC. It encodes CASSLRGVSGTVNEQFF. This chain links TRBV28 with TRBJ2-1; 7 nucleotides line up with TRBD2. The CDR3 is 17 amino acids. Looked up from germline, CDR1 is MDHEN and CDR2 is SYDVKM. The ends lost 2 bases at V and 7 bases at J; junction bases unmatched: 14.

The genes are TRBV19 and TRBJ2-1; 9 bases are a match to TRBD2. CDR1 and CDR2 (germline): LNHDA, SQIVND (reference sequence). CDR3 length equals 18 residues. J lost 4 bases, V lost 4 bases, and 14 bases had no gene match. The CDR3: CASSTATPGLASYNEQFF. CDR3 nucleotides: TGTGCCAGTAGTACAGCGACGCCGGGACTAGCATCTTACAATGAGCAGTTCTTC.

The chain combines TRBV11-3 with TRBJ2-2; perhaps TRBD2 as D (5 bases). CDR1 and CDR2 (germline): SGHNT, YENEEA. The CDR3 sequence is 14 residues long. Trimming left V 9 bases short and J 0 bases short, with 11 bases between. The CDR3 loop reads CASTPGTNTGELFF. CDR3 nucleotides: TGTGCCAGTACCCCCGGGACGAACACCGGGGAGCTGTTTTTT.

The chain combines TRBV7-9 with TRBJ2-7, with D possibly TRBD1 on 5 matching bases. Germline lookup yields CDR1 SEHNR and CDR2 FQNEAQ (reference sequence). This CDR3 has 13 amino acids. Trimming took off 3 bases at V and 2 bases at J, with 8 bases between the two ends. CDR3 sequence: CASSFGATYEQYF. Written as DNA, the CDR3 is TGTGCCAGCAGCTTTGGGGCCACCTACGAGCAGTACTTC.

A single count supports this clone. The sample contains more than one DNA sequence encoding this CDR3. The rearrangement joins TRBV30 to TRBJ2-5, with 8 bases aligning to TRBD2. The V gene end was trimmed by 2 bases and the J gene end by 4 bases; junction bases not matched to a gene: 6. This CDR3 contains 14 residues. Per germline, CDR1 GTSNPN and CDR2 SVGIG (reference sequence). CDR3 DNA sequence: TGTGCCTGGAGTCCGGGCCTAGCGGGAGAGACCCAGTACTTC. Its translation is CAWSPGLAGETQYF.

The chain uses TRBV10-1 and TRBJ2-1; possibly TRBD1 or TRBD2 for D (5 bases each). V lost 0 bases and J lost 6, with 12 bases in between. Germline V gene lookup returns CDR1 WNHNN and CDR2 SYGVQD (reference sequence). CDR3 length equals 15 residues. The CDR3 DNA is TGCGCCAGCAGTGAGTCGGGGGTGACTCTCAATGAGCAGTTCTTC. It translates to CASSESGVTLNEQFF.

This clone was detected only a few times. The chain is built from TRBV6-1 and TRBJ2-3, with a tentative D call TRBD2 (6 bases). Trimming stripped 2 bases from V and 2 bases from J, with 17 bases between. Germline CDR1 reads MNHNS; CDR2 reads SASEGT. The CDR3 extends over 17 amino acids. The CDR3 DNA is TGTGCCAGCAGTGAATACGGAGCGGGCGGGGACACAGATACGCAGTATTTT. It codes for CASSEYGAGGDTDTQYF.

This rearrangement joins TRBV5-1 to TRBJ1-3; maybe TRBD1 (6 bases). The CDR3 consists of 14 residues. V lost 4 bases and J lost 2, with 10 bases in between. The V gene's germline CDR1 is SGHRS and CDR2 YFSETQ. DNA of the CDR3: TGCGCCAGCAGCCAGACAGGTACTGGAAACACCATATATTTT. Protein sequence: CASSQTGTGNTIYF.

The chain uses TRBV5-1 and TRBJ2-7, with D possibly TRBD1 on 6 matching bases. The germline CDR1 and CDR2 sequences are SGHRS and YFSETQ. The CDR3 length is 14 residues. Between the trimmed V and J ends, which lost 0 bases and 3 bases, there was a span of 10 bases. The CDR3 DNA follows: TGCGCCAGCAGCTTGGATGGCAGGGGCTACGAGCAGTACTTC. Amino acids: CASSLDGRGYEQYF. The full variable domain, its missing parts supplied by reference TRBV5-1 and TRBJ2-7, is KAGVTQTPRYLIKTRGQQVTLSCSPISGHRSVSWYQQTPGQGLQFLFEYFSETQRNKGNFPGRFSGRQFSNSRSEMNVSTLELGDSALYLCASSLDGRGYEQYFGPGTRLTVT.

This rearrangement joins TRBV30 to TRBJ2-1; 7 bases fit TRBD1. V was clipped by 1 base and J by 10 bases; unmatched bases: 7. The CDR3 is made up of 13 amino acids. CDR1 and CDR2 from the germline V gene are GTSNPN and SVGIG (reference sequence). The CDR3 is CAWSGDSEREQFF. The CDR3 nucleotides read TGTGCCTGGAGTGGGGACAGCGAAAGAGAGCAGTTCTTC.

This clone showed up just a few times. The CDR3 bases are TGTGCCAGCAGTGACGGACGGCCCCGACAGCCCCAGCATTTT. Translation gives CASSDGRPRQPQHF. V and J are TRBV6-4 and TRBJ1-5; no firm D call. The CDR3 runs 14 residues. Germline CDR1 and CDR2: MRHNA and SNTAGT. Trimming took off 2 bases at V and 7 bases at J, with 12 bases between the two ends.

This chain connects TRBV15 to TRBJ1-1; TRBD1 is a possible D gene (6 bases). The CDR3 runs 15 residues. Germline V gene sequence: CDR1 LNHNV, CDR2 YYDKDF (reference sequence). V gave up 0 bases and J gave up 4 bases, with 12 bases separating them. The CDR3 protein is CATSRDRAGATEAFF. In DNA form, the CDR3 reads TGTGCCACCAGCAGAGATCGTGCAGGGGCCACTGAAGCTTTCTTT.

On this clone: The same CDR3 arises from other DNA sequences in this sample as well. V usage is TRBV6-5 and J usage is TRBJ2-1, with 10 bases lining up with TRBD1. The germline V gene has CDR1 MNHEY and CDR2 SVGAGI. This CDR3 region has 16 residues. Trimming removed 4 bases from V and 7 bases from J; junction bases left unmatched: 10. CDR3 sequence (DNA): TGTGCCAGCAGTTCTCCCCGGGACAGGGGCCTGAATGAGCAGTTCTTC. It translates to CASSSPRDRGLNEQFF.

Details on this clone: Other DNA sequences in the same sample also yield this CDR3. The chain couples TRBV5-1 to TRBJ2-1; 7 positions match TRBD1. Germline lookup yields CDR1 SGHRS and CDR2 YFSETQ. The CDR3 has 14 amino acids. Losses at the gene ends were 4 bases for V and 3 bases for J; bases not matched to a gene: 4. The CDR3: CASSQGTVYNEQFF. In DNA form, the CDR3 reads TGCGCCAGCAGCCAGGGGACAGTCTACAATGAGCAGTTCTTC.

This clone is a singleton in its sample. The chain uses TRBV6-5 and TRBJ1-5; no definite D call. This CDR3 contains 14 residues. V was cut by 0 bases and J by 5 bases, with 8 bases left in between. From germline, CDR1 is MNHEY and CDR2 SVGAGI. In nucleotides, the CDR3 is TGTGCCAGCAGTTACTCGGGTCCCGATCAGCCCCAGCATTTT. As protein: CASSYSGPDQPQHF.

The CDR3 nucleotides read TGTGCCAGCAGCCCCCAGGGCGAGGGAATTTTTGGCTACACCTTC. This encodes CASSPQGEGIFGYTF. The chain is built from TRBV7-9 and TRBJ1-2; possibly TRBD1 for D (5 bases). Germline V gene sequence: CDR1 SEHNR, CDR2 FQNEAQ (reference sequence). This CDR3 spans 15 amino acids. V lost 5 bases, J lost 7 bases, and 20 bases lay in between.